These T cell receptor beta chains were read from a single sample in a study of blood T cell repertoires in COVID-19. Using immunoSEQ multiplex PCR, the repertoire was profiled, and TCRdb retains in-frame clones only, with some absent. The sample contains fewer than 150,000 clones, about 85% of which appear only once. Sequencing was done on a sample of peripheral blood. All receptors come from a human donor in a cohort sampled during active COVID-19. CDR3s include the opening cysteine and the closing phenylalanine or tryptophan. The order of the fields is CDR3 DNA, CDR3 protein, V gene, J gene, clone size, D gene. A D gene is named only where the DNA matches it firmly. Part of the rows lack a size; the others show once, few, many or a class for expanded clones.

TGTGCCAGCAGCTTCACCGGGGGGCTCTACAATGAGCAGTTCTTC	CASSFTGGLYNEQFF	TRBV11-2	TRBJ2-1	.	.
TGTGCCAGCTGGGCCGGGGGGTCCTACGAGCAGTACTTC	CASWAGGSYEQYF	TRBV6-5	TRBJ2-7	.	TRBD2
TGTGCCAGCAGCTTAGCGGAGGGGGCGCTTAATTCACCCCTCCACTTT	CASSLAEGALNSPLHF	TRBV7-6	TRBJ1-6	.	TRBD1
TGTGCCAGCAGAAAACTAGCGGGGGTCGACTACGAGCAGTACTTC	CASRKLAGVDYEQYF	TRBV21-1	TRBJ2-7	.	.
TGTGCCAGCAGGGACAGGGGCCGGTCACCCCTCCACTTT	CASRDRGRSPLHF	TRBV6-5	TRBJ1-6	.	TRBD1
TGTGCCAGTAATCGGGACAGGCAGACCCCAATACCCGAAGCTTTCTTT	CASNRDRQTPIPEAFF	TRBV19	TRBJ1-1	.	TRBD1
TGTGCCAGCAGCGACGCCCCAGGGTGGGACAGGGGAGTTCACGAGCAGTACTTC	CASSDAPGWDRGVHEQYF	TRBV9	TRBJ2-7	.	TRBD1
TGTGCCACCAGCAGAGAAACAAGCGGGGGGCCGAACAATGAGCAGTTCTTC	CATSRETSGGPNNEQFF	TRBV15	TRBJ2-1	.	TRBD2
TGCAGCGTTGATGGGCGGGGGAGCTCCTACAATGAGCAGTTCTTC	CSVDGRGSSYNEQFF	TRBV29-1	TRBJ2-1	.	TRBD2
TGTGCCAGCAGCCAACTAGTTAACACTGAAGCTTTCTTT	CASSQLVNTEAFF	TRBV14	TRBJ1-1	once	.
TGTGCCAGCAGTCAGGGCAATGAGCAGTTCTTC	CASSQGNEQFF	TRBV7-2	TRBJ2-1	once	.
TGTGCCAGCTCACCCCCCGGGTTCCGGGGTGGCGAGCAGTACTTC	CASSPPGFRGGEQYF	TRBV18	TRBJ2-7	.	.
TGCGCCAGCAGCTTGGGGGGCTCTAGCACAGATACGCAGTATTTT	CASSLGGSSTDTQYF	TRBV5-1	TRBJ2-3	.	.
TGCGCCAGCAGTGCGGGACAGGGGGTCGAGGATGAGCAGTTCTTC	CASSAGQGVEDEQFF	TRBV10-1	TRBJ2-1	few	TRBD1
TGTGCCAGCAGGTCCGGGAGCAAGAGCTCCTATAATTCACCCCTCCACTTT	CASRSGSKSSYNSPLHF	TRBV28	TRBJ1-6	.	.
TGTGCCAGCAGCTTGGGCAGGGGCGTCTCCTACAATGAGCAGTTCTTC	CASSLGRGVSYNEQFF	TRBV5-8	TRBJ2-1	.	.
TGCGCCAGCAGTGAGACGGGGGCTGGGGCCAACGTCCTGACTTTC	CASSETGAGANVLTF	TRBV10-2	TRBJ2-6	once	.
TGCGCCAGCAGCCCGGGGTCGACAGGGGGTGGTTACGAGCAGTACTTC	CASSPGSTGGGYEQYF	TRBV5-1	TRBJ2-7	.	TRBD1
TGCGCCAGCAGCCAAGAAGGGGGGGGAAATACGCAGTATTTT	CASSQEGGGNTQYF	TRBV4-1	TRBJ2-3	once	.
TGCGCCAGCAGCTTACAAGGAGATAGCGAGCAGTACTTC	CASSLQGDSEQYF	TRBV5-1	TRBJ2-7	.	.
TGTGCCAGCAGCCCTAAGGGGCAGGGGGCCTCCTACGAGCAGTACTTC	CASSPKGQGASYEQYF	TRBV5-4	TRBJ2-7	.	TRBD1
TGTGCCATCGTCAGGGGCATGAACACTGAAGCTTTCTTT	CAIVRGMNTEAFF	TRBV24-1	TRBJ1-1	few	.
TGTGCCACCAGTGACCGACAGGGGCATCAGCCCCAGCATTTT	CATSDRQGHQPQHF	TRBV24-1	TRBJ1-5	.	TRBD1
TGCGCCAGCAGCCAAGGACTAGCGGGGACCTACGAGCAGTACTTC	CASSQGLAGTYEQYF	TRBV4-1	TRBJ2-7	few	TRBD2
TGTGCCAGCAGCTTAGTTGCCAGTTACACAGATACGCAGTATTTT	CASSLVASYTDTQYF	TRBV11-2	TRBJ2-3	few	.
TGTGCCAGTAGTATAATTGTGTCGGGTGAAGCTTTCTTT	CASSIIVSGEAFF	TRBV19	TRBJ1-1	.	.
TGTGCCAGCAGGAAGGGACAGGGAGACACCGGGGAGCTGTTTTTT	CASRKGQGDTGELFF	TRBV7-9	TRBJ2-2	.	TRBD1
TGTGCCAGCAGTGAGGGACAGTATGGTGCAGATACGCAGTATTTT	CASSEGQYGADTQYF	TRBV6-4	TRBJ2-3	many	TRBD1
TGTGCCAGCAGCTCGGGACTAGCATACAATGAGCAGTTCTTC	CASSSGLAYNEQFF	TRBV7-2	TRBJ2-1	once	TRBD2
TGTGCCAGCAGTGATCACGGGGACTACACAGATACGCAGTATTTT	CASSDHGDYTDTQYF	TRBV25-1	TRBJ2-3	once	TRBD2
TGTGCCAGCAGCTTGACAGTTCCCACCGGGGAGCTGTTTTTT	CASSLTVPTGELFF	TRBV7-9	TRBJ2-2	.	.